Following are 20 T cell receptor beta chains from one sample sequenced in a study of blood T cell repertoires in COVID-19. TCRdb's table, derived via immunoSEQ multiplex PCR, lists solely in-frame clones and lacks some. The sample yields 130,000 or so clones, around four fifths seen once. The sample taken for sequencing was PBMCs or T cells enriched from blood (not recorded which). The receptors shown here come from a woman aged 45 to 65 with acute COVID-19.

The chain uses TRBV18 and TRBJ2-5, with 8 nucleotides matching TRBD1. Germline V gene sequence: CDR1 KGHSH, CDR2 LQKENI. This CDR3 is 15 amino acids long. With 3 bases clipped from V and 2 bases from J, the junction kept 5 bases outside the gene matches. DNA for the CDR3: TGTGCCAGCTCACCTATACAGGGGGGACAAGAGACCCAGTACTTC. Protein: CASSPIQGGQETQYF.

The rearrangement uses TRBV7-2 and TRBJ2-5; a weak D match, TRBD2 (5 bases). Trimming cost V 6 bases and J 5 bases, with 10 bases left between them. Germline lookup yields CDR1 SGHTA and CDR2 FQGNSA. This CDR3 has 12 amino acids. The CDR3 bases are TGTGCCAGCAGTAGGGAGTCTGAGACCCAGTACTTC. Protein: CASSRESETQYF. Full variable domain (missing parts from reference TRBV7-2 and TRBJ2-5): GAGVSQSPSNKVTEKGKDVELRCDPISGHTALYWYRQSLGQGLEFLIYFQGNSAPDKSGLPSDRFSAERTGGSVSTLTIQRTQQEDSAVYLCASSRESETQYFGPGTRLLVL.

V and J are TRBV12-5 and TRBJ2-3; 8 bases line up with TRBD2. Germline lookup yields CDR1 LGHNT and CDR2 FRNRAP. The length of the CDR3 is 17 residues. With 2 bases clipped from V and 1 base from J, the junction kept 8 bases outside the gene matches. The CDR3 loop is CASGLREREPRTDTQYF. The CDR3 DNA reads TGTGCTAGTGGTTTGCGGGAGCGGGAGCCACGCACAGATACGCAGTATTTT.

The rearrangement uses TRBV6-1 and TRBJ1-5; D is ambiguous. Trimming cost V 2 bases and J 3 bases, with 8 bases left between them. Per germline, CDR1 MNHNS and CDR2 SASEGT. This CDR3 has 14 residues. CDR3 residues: CASSEFGNNQPQHF. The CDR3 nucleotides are TGTGCCAGCAGTGAATTTGGCAACAATCAGCCCCAGCATTTT.

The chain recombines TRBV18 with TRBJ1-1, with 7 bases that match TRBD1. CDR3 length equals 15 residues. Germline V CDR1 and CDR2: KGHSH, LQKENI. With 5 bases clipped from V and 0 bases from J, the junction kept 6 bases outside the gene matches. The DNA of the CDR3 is TGTGCCAGCTCATCCACCGGGACAGTGAACACTGAAGCTTTCTTT. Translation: CASSSTGTVNTEAFF.

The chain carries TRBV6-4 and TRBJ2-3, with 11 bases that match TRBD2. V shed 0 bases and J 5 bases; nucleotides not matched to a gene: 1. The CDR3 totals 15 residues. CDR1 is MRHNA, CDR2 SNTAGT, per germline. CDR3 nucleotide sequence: TGTGCCAGCAGTGACTCGGGGACTAGCGGAGATACGCAGTATTTT. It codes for CASSDSGTSGDTQYF.

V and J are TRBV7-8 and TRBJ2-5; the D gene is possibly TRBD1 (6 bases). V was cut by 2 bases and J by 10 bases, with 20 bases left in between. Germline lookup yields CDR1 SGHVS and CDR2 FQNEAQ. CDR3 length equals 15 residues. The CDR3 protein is CASSLYSAGVVGQYF. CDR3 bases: TGTGCCAGCAGCTTATATTCGGCAGGGGTCGTGGGCCAGTACTTC.

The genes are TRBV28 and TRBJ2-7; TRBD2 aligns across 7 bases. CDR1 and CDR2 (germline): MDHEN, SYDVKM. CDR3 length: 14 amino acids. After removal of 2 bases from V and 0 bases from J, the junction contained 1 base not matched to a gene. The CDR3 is CASSLASGSYEQYF. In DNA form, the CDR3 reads TGTGCCAGCAGTTTAGCTAGCGGCTCCTACGAGCAGTACTTC.

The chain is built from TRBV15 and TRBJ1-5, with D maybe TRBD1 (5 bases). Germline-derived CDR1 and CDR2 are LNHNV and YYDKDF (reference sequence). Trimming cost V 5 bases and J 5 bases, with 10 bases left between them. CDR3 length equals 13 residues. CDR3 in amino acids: CATSRQKDQPQHF. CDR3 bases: TGTGCCACCAGCCGACAGAAGGATCAGCCCCAGCATTTT.

The CDR3 loop reads CASSDSPNYGYTF. DNA of the CDR3: TGTGCCAGCAGCGATAGCCCGAACTATGGCTACACCTTC. The chain carries TRBV14 and TRBJ1-2, with no clear D. Trimming removed 5 bases from V and 2 bases from J, with 9 bases in between. Per germline, CDR1 SGHDN and CDR2 FVKESK. The CDR3 is made up of 13 amino acids.

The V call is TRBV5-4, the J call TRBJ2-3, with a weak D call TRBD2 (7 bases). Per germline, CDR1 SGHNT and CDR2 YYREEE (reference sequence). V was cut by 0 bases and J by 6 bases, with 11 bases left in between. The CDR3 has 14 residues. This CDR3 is CASSLGAGADTQYF. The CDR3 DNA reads TGTGCCAGCAGCTTGGGGGCGGGGGCGGATACGCAGTATTTT.

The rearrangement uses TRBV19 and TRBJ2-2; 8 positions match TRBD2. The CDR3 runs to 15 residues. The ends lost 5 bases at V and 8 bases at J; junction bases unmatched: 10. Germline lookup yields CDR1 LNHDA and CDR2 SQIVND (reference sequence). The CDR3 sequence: CASSEAGTRTGELFF. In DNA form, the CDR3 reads TGTGCCAGTAGTGAAGCCGGGACTAGAACTGGGGAGCTGTTTTTT.

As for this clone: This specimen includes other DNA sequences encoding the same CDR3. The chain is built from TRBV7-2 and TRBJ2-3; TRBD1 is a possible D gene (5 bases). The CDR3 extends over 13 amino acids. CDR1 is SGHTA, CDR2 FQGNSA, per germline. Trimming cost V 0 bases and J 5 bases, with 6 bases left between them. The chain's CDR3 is CASSLAREDTQYF. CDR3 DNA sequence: TGTGCCAGCAGCTTAGCCAGGGAAGATACGCAGTATTTT.

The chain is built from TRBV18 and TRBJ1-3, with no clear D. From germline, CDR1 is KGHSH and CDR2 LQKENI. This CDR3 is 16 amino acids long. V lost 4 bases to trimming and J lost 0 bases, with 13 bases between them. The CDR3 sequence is CASSLSAGSSGNTIYF. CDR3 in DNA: TGTGCCAGCTCACTCTCCGCGGGGTCCTCTGGAAACACCATATATTTT.

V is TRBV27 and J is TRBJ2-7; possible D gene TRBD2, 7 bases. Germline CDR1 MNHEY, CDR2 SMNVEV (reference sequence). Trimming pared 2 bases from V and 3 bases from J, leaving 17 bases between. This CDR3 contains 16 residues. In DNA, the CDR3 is TGTGCCAGCAGTTTAGTCTGGGGGGGCCCAAACTACGAGCAGTACTTC. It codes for CASSLVWGGPNYEQYF.

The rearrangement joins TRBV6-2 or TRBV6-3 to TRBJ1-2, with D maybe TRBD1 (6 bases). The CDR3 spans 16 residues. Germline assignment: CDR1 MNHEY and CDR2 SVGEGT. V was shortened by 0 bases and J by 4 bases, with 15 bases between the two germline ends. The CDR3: CASSYSSGGAGYGYTF. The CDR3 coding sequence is TGTGCCAGCAGTTACTCGAGTGGGGGCGCAGGCTATGGCTACACCTTC.

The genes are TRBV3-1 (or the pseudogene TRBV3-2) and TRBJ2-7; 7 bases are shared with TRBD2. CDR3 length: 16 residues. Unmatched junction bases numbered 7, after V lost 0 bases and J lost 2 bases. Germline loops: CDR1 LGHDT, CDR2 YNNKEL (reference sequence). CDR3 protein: CASSQDWGGSPYEQYF. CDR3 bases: TGTGCCAGCAGCCAAGATTGGGGAGGGTCTCCCTACGAGCAGTACTTC.

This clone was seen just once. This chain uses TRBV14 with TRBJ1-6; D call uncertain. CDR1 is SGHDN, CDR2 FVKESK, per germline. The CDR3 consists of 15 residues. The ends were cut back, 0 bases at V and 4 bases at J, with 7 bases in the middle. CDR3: CASSQDRRYNSPLHF. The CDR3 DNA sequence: TGTGCCAGCAGCCAAGATAGGAGGTATAATTCACCCCTCCACTTT.

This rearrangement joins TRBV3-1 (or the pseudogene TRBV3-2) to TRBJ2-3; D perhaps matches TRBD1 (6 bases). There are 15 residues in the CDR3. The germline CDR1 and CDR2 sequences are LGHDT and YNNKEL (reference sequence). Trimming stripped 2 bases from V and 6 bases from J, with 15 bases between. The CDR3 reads CASSQNEGDWDTQYF. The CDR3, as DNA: TGTGCCAGCAGCCAAAATGAGGGGGATTGGGATACGCAGTATTTT.

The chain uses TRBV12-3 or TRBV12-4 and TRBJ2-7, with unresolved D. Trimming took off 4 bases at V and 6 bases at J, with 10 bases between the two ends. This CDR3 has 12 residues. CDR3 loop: CASSWQAREQYF. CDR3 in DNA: TGTGCCAGCAGTTGGCAGGCTCGCGAGCAGTACTTC.